This T cell receptor (beta chain) was documented in a study of patients and donors after allogeneic stem cell transplantation. MiXCR, applied by TCRdb to the RT-PCR reads, yields one record per CDR3 protein. The sample has over 400,000 distinct CDR3 sequences, 16% seen once. The CDR3 has 16 residues. Losses at the gene ends were 3 bases for V and 6 bases for J; bases not matched to a gene: 9. The germline gives CDR1 SGDLS, CDR2 YYNGEE. The chain combines TRBV9 with TRBJ1-4; 9 nucleotides align to TRBD1. This clonotype was sampled from a human donor who was either an allogeneic HSCT recipient or a stem cell or donor lymphocyte infusion donor (not recorded which). It is not recorded whose cells these are; they may come from a transplant donor. The source material was blood, either unsorted or a sorted T cell fraction (not recorded which). Here the CDR3 DNA reads TGTGCCAGCAGCGGAACAGGGGGCGAATTTCATGAAAAACTGTTTTTT. Translated: CASSGTGGEFHEKLFF.